Listed here are 16 T cell receptor beta chains from one sample, sequenced in a study of shared clonotypes between healthy human individuals. Positive CCR7 selection of CD45RO-negative cells yielded the naive CD8 cells, and terminally differentiated effector memory CD45RA+ cells were excluded. The data were produced by immunoSEQ multiplex PCR, yet TCRdb's version contains in-frame clones alone and is incomplete. The sample lists a few million clones; roughly 93% were seen once. Specimen: naive CD8+ T cells from PBMCs. Receptors were obtained from a man aged 18 to 29 in good health. Some clones in this sample may be carry-over from other donors' samples.

The chain recombines TRBV4-3 with TRBJ1-3, with 7 positions matching TRBD1. Trimming at V came to 4 bases and at J to 2 bases, leaving 11 bases not matched to a gene. The CDR3 is made up of 17 amino acids. Germline V gene data show CDR1 as LGHNA and CDR2 as YSLEER. CDR3 nucleotides: TGCGCCAGCAGCCTAGATATCGCGACAGGGACTGGAAACACCATATATTTT. Protein sequence: CASSLDIATGTGNTIYF.

This clone has a single count. J is TRBJ2-7 and V is TRBV7-2; 10 nucleotides align to TRBD1. This CDR3 is 15 amino acids long. Germline V lookup: CDR1 SGHTA, CDR2 FQGNSA. The ends lost 5 bases at V and 2 bases at J; junction bases unmatched: 6. CDR3 residues: CASSPYGQGAYEQYF. Here the CDR3 DNA reads TGTGCCAGCAGCCCCTACGGACAGGGGGCCTACGAGCAGTACTTC. Filled out from reference TRBV7-2 and TRBJ2-7, the complete variable domain reads GAGVSQSPSNKVTEKGKDVELRCDPISGHTALYWYRQSLGQGLEFLIYFQGNSAPDKSGLPSDRFSAERTGGSVSTLTIQRTQQEDSAVYLCASSPYGQGAYEQYFGPGTRLTVT.

The count of this clone is one. The chain employs TRBV28 and TRBJ2-7; perhaps D is TRBD1 or TRBD2 (5 bases each). Germline lookup yields CDR1 MDHEN and CDR2 SYDVKM. The CDR3 sequence is 14 residues long. V was shortened by 5 bases and J by 5 bases, with 16 bases between the two germline ends. The CDR3, as DNA: TGTGCCAGCAGTCTCTCTGGTTGGGACCACGAGCAGTACTTC. This gives the protein CASSLSGWDHEQYF.

The chain employs TRBV9 and TRBJ1-3, with 7 nucleotides matching TRBD1. The CDR3 covers 15 residues. CDR1 and CDR2 from the germline V gene are SGDLS and YYNGEE. Trimming took 5 bases from V and 4 from J; bases not matched to a gene: 9. DNA of the CDR3: TGTGCCAGCAGTGAAACAGGGGTTGGGGGAAACACCATATATTTT. Translation gives CASSETGVGGNTIYF.

V gene TRBV19 combines with J gene TRBJ2-2; tentative D call: TRBD1 (6 bases). The germline gives CDR1 LNHDA, CDR2 SQIVND (reference sequence). V lost 6 bases and J 1 base, leaving 15 bases between the germline ends. The CDR3 covers 16 residues. The CDR3 sequence is CASRLRQDRNTGELFF. The CDR3 nucleotides are TGTGCCAGTAGGCTAAGACAGGATAGGAACACCGGGGAGCTGTTTTTT.

This chain connects TRBV25-1 to TRBJ2-5; the D gene is possibly TRBD1 (5 bases). CDR1 is MGHDK, CDR2 SYGVNS, per germline. The CDR3 sequence is 17 residues long. Deletions cut 0 bases from V and 6 bases from J, with 20 bases between. The DNA for the CDR3 is TGTGCCAGCAGTGAATATTACCCCCAGGGTCAAGGGAAGACCCAGTACTTC. Its translation: CASSEYYPQGQGKTQYF.

This chain connects TRBV7-9 to TRBJ2-3; D is ambiguous. V was pared by 5 bases and J by 4 bases, with 13 bases between. From germline, CDR1 is SEHNR and CDR2 FQNEAQ (reference sequence). This CDR3 has 14 residues. CDR3 DNA sequence: TGTGCCAGCAGCCCCCCTTTGGCCCCAGATACGCAGTATTTT. Translating gives CASSPPLAPDTQYF.

The rearrangement links TRBV28 to TRBJ2-1; 12 positions agree with TRBD2. CDR3 length equals 16 residues. Losses at the gene ends were 5 bases for V and 10 bases for J; bases not matched to a gene: 12. Germline V CDR1 and CDR2: MDHEN, SYDVKM. CDR3 nucleotide sequence: TGTGCCAGCAGTCCCCACCTAGCGGGAGGGGGCGGGGAGCAGTTCTTC. Residues: CASSPHLAGGGGEQFF. The full variable domain, with the rest looked up from reference TRBV28 and TRBJ2-1, is DVKVTQSSRYLVKRTGEKVFLECVQDMDHENMFWYRQDPGLGLRLIYFSYDVKMKEKGDIPEGYSVSREKKERFSLILESASTNQTSMYLCASSPHLAGGGGEQFFGPGTRLTVL.

Concerning this clone: The same CDR3 also results from other DNA sequences found in this sample. This sequence joins TRBV9 and TRBJ2-2; D is undetermined. Germline V gene lookup returns CDR1 SGDLS and CDR2 YYNGEE. V shed 0 bases and J shed 5 bases, with 5 bases lying between them. CDR3 length equals 13 residues. CDR3 residues: CASSVEATGELFF. In DNA form, the CDR3 reads TGTGCCAGCAGCGTAGAGGCAACCGGGGAGCTGTTTTTT.

The genes are TRBV28 and TRBJ1-4, with TRBD1 identical over 10 bases. V shed 5 bases and J 3 bases; nucleotides not matched to a gene: 9. The CDR3 sequence is 17 residues long. The germline V gene has CDR1 MDHEN and CDR2 SYDVKM. CDR3 nucleotide sequence: TGTGCCAGCAGTACTACCCGGGACAGGGGTTCTAATGAAAAACTGTTTTTT. This encodes CASSTTRDRGSNEKLFF.

This clone showed up just once. The chain couples TRBV28 to TRBJ2-7; D may match TRBD1 or TRBD2 (5 bases each). The germline V gene encodes CDR1 MDHEN and CDR2 SYDVKM. The CDR3 has 15 amino acids. The germline V and J ends were trimmed by 3 bases and 4 bases, with 16 bases remaining between them. CDR3 in amino acids: CASSFPRDGKYEQYF. The CDR3 nucleotides are TGTGCCAGCAGTTTCCCCCGGGACGGTAAATACGAGCAGTACTTC. Looking up the rest from reference TRBV28 and TRBJ2-7 gives the full variable domain: DVKVTQSSRYLVKRTGEKVFLECVQDMDHENMFWYRQDPGLGLRLIYFSYDVKMKEKGDIPEGYSVSREKKERFSLILESASTNQTSMYLCASSFPRDGKYEQYFGPGTRLTVT.

The chain combines TRBV2 with TRBJ2-1; D is possibly TRBD2 (6 bases). V was cut by 4 bases and J by 3 bases, with 16 bases left in between. CDR1 SNHLY and CDR2 FYNNEI come from the germline V gene. CDR3 length: 16 amino acids. CDR3 DNA: TGTGCCAGCAGTGCGAGCCTCCTAGCGTACTACAATGAGCAGTTCTTC. It encodes CASSASLLAYYNEQFF.

This clone has only one observation. This chain uses TRBV5-1 with TRBJ2-1; maybe TRBD2 (6 bases). The CDR3 is 13 residues long. Germline lookup yields CDR1 SGHRS and CDR2 YFSETQ. Trimming took off 4 bases at V and 6 bases at J, with 11 bases between the two ends. CDR3: CASSPGLPNEQFF. Here the CDR3 DNA reads TGCGCCAGCAGCCCGGGACTTCCCAATGAGCAGTTCTTC.

The rearrangement joins TRBV15 to TRBJ2-1; 7 bases fit TRBD2. The junction had 9 bases not matched to a gene; V was cut back by 2 bases and J by 5 bases. The germline gives CDR1 LNHNV, CDR2 YYDKDF (reference sequence). The CDR3 has 16 residues. This CDR3 is CATSRPLAEINNEQFF. CDR3 sequence (DNA): TGTGCCACCAGCAGACCCCTAGCGGAGATCAACAATGAGCAGTTCTTC.

The chain joins TRBV19 to TRBJ2-7; D is undetermined. CDR3 length equals 12 residues. CDR1 is LNHDA, CDR2 SQIVND, per germline (reference sequence). V was clipped by 5 bases and J by 3 bases, with 8 bases between them. CDR3 residues: CASSASLYEQYF. The CDR3 DNA is TGTGCCAGTAGTGCCAGCCTCTACGAGCAGTACTTC.

This clone was seen only once. V is TRBV9 and J is TRBJ1-2, with a possible D match to TRBD1 (5 bases). The CDR3 contains 15 residues. In germline, CDR1 is SGDLS, CDR2 YYNGEE. Deletions cut 3 bases from V and 1 base from J, with 13 bases between. The CDR3 reads CASSANQGGNYGYTF. DNA for the CDR3: TGTGCCAGCAGCGCGAACCAGGGAGGTAACTATGGCTACACCTTC.